These 30 T cell receptor beta chains were all obtained from the same sample, sequenced in a study of blood T cells in healthy people across ages. A second about 7 to 11 cycle PCR used barcoded and J-beta primers. TCRdb re-called the 5' RACE reads with MiXCR, one entry per CDR3 protein. Found here are about 510,000 distinct CDR3 sequences, about 25% of them singletons; the top ten hold approximately 3.5%. These data also featured in a second study, about T cells of mothers and their children.

Sequenced material: blood. Receptor source: a boy younger than 10 in good health.

The J gene is TRBJ2-5, the V gene TRBV20-1; possibly TRBD2 for D (6 bases). CDR1 is DFQATT and CDR2 is SNEGSKA in the germline V gene (reference sequence). V lost 0 bases to trimming and J lost 6 bases, with 11 bases between them. The CDR3 has 13 residues. The CDR3 DNA reads TGCAGTGCTAGAGATTTCCGGGAGAAGACCCAGTACTTC. This gives the protein CSARDFREKTQYF.

V gene TRBV10-3 combines with J gene TRBJ2-1; 9 nucleotides align to TRBD1. The tail of the sequence fits TRBJ2-7 better, so the J call may be wrong. This CDR3 is built from 14 residues. Germline assignment: CDR1 ENHRY and CDR2 SYGVKD. The CDR3 reads CAITQGQGNYEQYF. In nucleotides, the CDR3 is TGTGCCATCACCCAAGGACAGGGGAACTACGAGCAGTACTTC.

This rearrangement joins TRBV3-1 to TRBJ1-5, with a possible D match to TRBD1 (5 bases). Trimming removed 4 bases at V and 7 bases at J, with 14 bases between. This CDR3 contains 14 residues. Per the germline V gene, CDR1 is LGHDT and CDR2 is YNNKEL (reference sequence). The CDR3 nucleotides are TGTGCCAGCAGCCTTTGGGGGAGGGAACAGCCCCAGCATTTT. Amino acid sequence: CASSLWGREQPQHF. Looking up the rest from reference TRBV3-1 and TRBJ1-5 gives the full variable domain: DTAVSQTPKYLVTQMGNDKSIKCEQNLGHDTMYWYKQDSKKFLKIMFSYNNKELIINETVPNRFSPKSPDKAHLNLHINSLELGDSAVYFCASSLWGREQPQHFGDGTRLSIL.

This clonotype was detected only a few times. This sequence joins TRBV4-3 and TRBJ2-3, with 7 positions matching TRBD1. V dropped 0 bases and J dropped 2; count of bases not matched to a gene: 2. The CDR3 consists of 15 residues. CDR1 and CDR2 from the germline V gene are LGHNA and YSLEER. CDR3 bases: TGCGCCAGCAGCCAAGACGGGACAGACACAGATACGCAGTATTTT. Translating gives CASSQDGTDTDTQYF.

The V gene is TRBV12-3 or TRBV12-4, the J gene TRBJ1-4; TRBD1 matches 9 bases. The CDR3 loop spans 13 amino acids. V gave up 8 bases and J gave up 6 bases; unmatched junction bases: 4. The CDR3 is CASQGQGYEKLFF. As DNA, the CDR3 is TGTGCCAGCCAGGGACAGGGCTATGAAAAACTGTTTTTT.

The DNA of the CDR3 is TGCAGCGTTGGGGGGCAGCTCAATGAGCAGTTCTTC. As protein: CSVGGQLNEQFF. This chain links TRBV29-1 with TRBJ2-1; tentative D call: TRBD1 (6 bases). CDR1 and CDR2 (germline): SQVTM, ANQGSEA. The CDR3 extends over 12 amino acids. The V end was cut by 4 bases, the J end by 6 bases, with 10 bases between.

This clonotype was counted only a few times. The J gene is TRBJ1-3, the V gene TRBV12-3 or TRBV12-4; 8 bases align to TRBD1. V lost 6 bases to trimming and J lost 4 bases; unmatched junction nucleotides: 8. The CDR3 totals 15 residues. This CDR3 is CASRLDRGAGNTIYF. The CDR3 DNA follows: TGTGCCAGCAGACTAGACAGGGGAGCAGGAAACACCATATATTTT.

The chain joins TRBV29-1 to TRBJ1-2; TRBD1 agrees at 9 bases. The CDR3 covers 13 residues. Per the germline V gene, CDR1 is SQVTM and CDR2 is ANQGSEA. Trimming cost V 0 bases and J 8 bases; bases outside gene matches: 4. The CDR3 protein is CSVEEQGAQGYTF. CDR3 bases: TGCAGCGTTGAAGAACAGGGGGCGCAGGGCTACACCTTC.

This clonotype was observed a handful of times. The J gene is TRBJ2-7, the V gene TRBV5-4; 9 bases match TRBD2. Germline values: CDR1 SGHNT, CDR2 YYREEE (reference sequence). With V trimmed by 6 bases and J by 1 base, 8 bases remained unmatched. The CDR3 runs to 15 residues. In DNA form, the CDR3 reads TGTGCCAGCAATATAGCGGGAGCCTTATCCTACGAGCAGTACTTC. This gives the protein CASNIAGALSYEQYF.

V usage is TRBV20-1 and J usage is TRBJ2-3; 10 bases are shared with TRBD2. Germline V gene sequence: CDR1 DFQATT, CDR2 SNEGSKA (reference sequence). This CDR3 region has 15 residues. Losses at the gene ends were 3 bases for V and 6 bases for J; bases not matched to a gene: 9. The CDR3 bases are TGCAGTGCTAGGCCCGCTAGCGGGAGTACCGATACGCAGTATTTT. Protein: CSARPASGSTDTQYF.

The chain employs TRBV14 and TRBJ2-7; 7 bases agree with TRBD1. This CDR3 region has 13 residues. Germline V gene sequence: CDR1 SGHDN, CDR2 FVKESK. V lost 2 bases and J lost 7; bases outside the gene matches: 5. CDR3 region: CASSQSQGKEQYF. The CDR3 coding sequence is TGTGCCAGCAGCCAATCACAGGGGAAGGAGCAGTACTTC.

This clonotype was recorded a few times. The junction shows a germline mismatch at one end, possibly a read error. This chain uses TRBV5-1 with TRBJ2-5; perhaps TRBD2 as D (6 bases). The CDR3 extends over 13 amino acids. Germline V lookup: CDR1 SGHRS, CDR2 YFSETQ. CDR3: CASARKPGETQYF. The CDR3 DNA reads TGCGCCAGCGCGAGGAAGCCGGGAGAGACCCAGTATTTC.

A few counts support this clonotype. The chain links TRBV7-9 to TRBJ2-5, with a weak D call TRBD1 (7 bases). CDR1 is SEHNR, CDR2 FQNEAQ, per germline (reference sequence). The CDR3 is made up of 14 amino acids. Trimming removed 5 bases at V and 6 bases at J, with 16 bases between. CDR3 loop: CASSPRDSPQTQYF. CDR3 sequence (DNA): TGTGCCAGCAGCCCGCGGGACAGCCCACAGACCCAGTACTTC.

This clonotype has just one count. The V call is TRBV10-3, the J call TRBJ1-3, with D hard to call. The ends were cut back, 7 bases at V and 4 bases at J, with 5 bases in the middle. CDR3 size: 11 residues. Germline V lookup: CDR1 ENHRY, CDR2 SYGVKD. This chain's CDR3 is CAITQGNTIYF. The CDR3 region has the DNA TGTGCCATCACTCAGGGAAACACCATATATTTT.

This clonotype has a handful of counts. The chain carries TRBV5-1 and TRBJ1-2; no clear D gene. Germline loops: CDR1 SGHRS, CDR2 YFSETQ. The CDR3 runs to 14 residues. With 4 bases removed from V and 2 bases from J, the gap between germline ends came to 12 bases. The CDR3 loop is CASSLGNANYGYTF. As DNA, the CDR3 is TGCGCCAGCAGCCTGGGTAACGCAAACTATGGCTACACCTTC.

V usage is TRBV5-1 and J usage is TRBJ2-5; TRBD2 agrees at 7 bases. CDR3 length equals 17 residues. With V trimmed by 0 bases and J by 2 bases, 10 bases remained unmatched. Per the germline V gene, CDR1 is SGHRS and CDR2 is YFSETQ. CDR3 protein: CASSLAFLGRGQETQYF. The CDR3, as DNA: TGCGCCAGCAGCTTGGCCTTTCTTGGGCGGGGGCAAGAGACCCAGTACTTC.

In this sample, this clonotype turned up a few times. The gene calls are TRBV7-9 and TRBJ1-4; D gene uncertain. CDR3 length: 12 amino acids. CDR1 and CDR2 from the germline V gene are SEHNR and FQNEAQ (reference sequence). Between the trimmed V and J ends, which lost 4 bases and 4 bases, there was a span of 4 bases. CDR3 sequence: CASSSRNEKLFF. CDR3 sequence (DNA): TGTGCCAGCAGCTCCCGTAATGAAAAACTGTTTTTT.

This chain links TRBV7-3 with TRBJ2-3; D is ambiguous. Germline lookup yields CDR1 SGHTA and CDR2 FQGTGA. Deletions cut 5 bases from V and 4 bases from J, with 16 bases between. The CDR3 is 15 amino acids. Written as DNA, the CDR3 is TGTGCCAGCAGCCTCCGGCCCGACCGGGCAGATACGCAGTATTTT. Its protein is CASSLRPDRADTQYF.

This clonotype was counted only a few times. V is TRBV13 and J is TRBJ2-5; 14 bases fit TRBD2. Germline loops: CDR1 PRHDT, CDR2 FYEKMQ (reference sequence). The CDR3 sequence is 15 residues long. Germline trimming cut 5 bases from V and 3 bases from J; bases unmatched to any gene: 2. This CDR3 is CASSGLAGGKETQYF. The CDR3 nucleotides are TGTGCCAGCAGCGGACTAGCGGGGGGAAAAGAGACCCAGTACTTC. Combining the CDR3 with reference TRBV13 and TRBJ2-5 gives the whole variable domain AAGVIQSPRHLIKEKRETATLKCYPIPRHDTVYWYQQGPGQDPQFLISFYEKMQSDKGSIPDRFSAQQFSDYHSELNMSSLELGDSALYFCASSGLAGGKETQYFGPGTRLLVL.

There are a few counts of this clonotype. The chain recombines TRBV18 with TRBJ1-5; 8 bases are shared with TRBD1. Trimming cost V 6 bases and J 6 bases; bases outside gene matches: 4. The CDR3 spans 13 residues. The V gene's germline CDR1 is KGHSH and CDR2 LQKENI. CDR3 in DNA: TGTGCCAGCTCTTATACAGGGGGTCAGCCCCAGCATTTT. Protein sequence: CASSYTGGQPQHF.

This clonotype occurred a few times. The chain joins TRBV20-1 to TRBJ2-5; TRBD2 matches at 7 bases. The tail of the sequence fits TRBJ2-7 better, so the J call may be wrong. CDR1 DFQATT and CDR2 SNEGSKA come from the germline V gene (reference sequence). The CDR3 length is 12 residues. The CDR3 protein is CSAGGRAYEQYF. The DNA of the CDR3 is TGCAGTGCTGGTGGGAGGGCCTACGAGCAGTACTTC.

The CDR3 region has the DNA TGTGCCAGCTCAGCCGGGGATTCCACCGGGGAGCTGTTTTTT. Its translation: CASSAGDSTGELFF. The J gene is TRBJ2-2, the V gene TRBV18, with a weak D call TRBD2 (5 bases). In germline, CDR1 is KGHSH, CDR2 LQKENI. CDR3 length: 14 amino acids. Trimming left V 5 bases short and J 4 bases short, with 11 bases between.

This clonotype showed up many times. Here the CDR3 reads CASSFSGTRGQPQHF. The CDR3 DNA reads as TGTGCCAGCAGCTTCTCCGGGACGAGGGGTCAGCCCCAGCATTTT. V gene TRBV5-5 combines with J gene TRBJ1-5; D possibly corresponds to TRBD1 (5 bases). CDR1 is SGHKS and CDR2 is YYEKEE in the germline V gene (reference sequence). Between the trimmed V and J ends, which lost 2 bases and 6 bases, there was a span of 15 bases. This CDR3 is 15 amino acids long.

This clonotype was seen more than once but under ten times. V usage is TRBV7-8 and J usage is TRBJ1-1; 7 bases are a match to TRBD1. The length of the CDR3 is 15 residues. The trim removed 5 bases at V and 0 bases at J, leaving 6 bases unmatched. Looked up from germline, CDR1 is SGHVS and CDR2 is FQNEAQ. For the CDR3, the DNA is TGTGCCAGCAGCGAAAGGGGGCGGCTGAACACTGAAGCTTTCTTT. This translates into CASSERGRLNTEAFF. Full variable domain (outside the CDR3, taken from reference TRBV7-8 and TRBJ1-1): GAGVSQSPRYKVAKRGQDVALRCDPISGHVSLFWYQQALGQGPEFLTYFQNEAQLDKSGLPSDRFFAERPEGSVSTLKIQRTQQEDSAVYLCASSERGRLNTEAFFGQGTRLTVV.

In its sample, this clonotype was seen a few times. The V gene is TRBV9, the J gene TRBJ2-3; D is perhaps TRBD1 or TRBD2 (5 bases each). CDR3 size: 14 residues. V lost 4 bases and J lost 4, with 13 bases in between. CDR1 SGDLS and CDR2 YYNGEE come from the germline V gene. CDR3 in amino acids: CASSPPGSPDTQYF. The CDR3, as DNA: TGTGCCAGCAGCCCGCCAGGGAGCCCAGATACGCAGTATTTT.

The J gene is TRBJ2-5, the V gene TRBV12-3 or TRBV12-4, with D possibly TRBD2 on 6 matching bases. The CDR3 sequence is 16 residues long. Trimming stripped 3 bases from V and 0 bases from J, with 14 bases between. The DNA of the CDR3 is TGTGCCAGCAGTTTGGCCGGAGGGACGGACCAAGAGACCCAGTACTTC. Translating it yields CASSLAGGTDQETQYF.

V is TRBV10-2 and J is TRBJ2-1; D is possibly TRBD1 (6 bases). The DNA end is a closer match to TRBJ2-5, so the J assignment may be wrong. CDR1 and CDR2 (germline): WSHSY, SAAADI. The CDR3 has 15 residues. The CDR3 region is CASSEMAGDQETQYF. As DNA, the CDR3 is TGCGCCAGCAGTGAGATGGCAGGGGACCAAGAGACCCAGTACTTC.

For this clonotype: Its ends do not fully match the called genes, so a read error is possible. This chain uses TRBV7-7 with TRBJ2-5, with 7 bases lining up with TRBD2. The germline V gene encodes CDR1 SSHAT and CDR2 FNYEAQ (reference sequence). The length of the CDR3 is 15 residues. For the CDR3, the DNA is TGTGCTAGCAGCTCCAGACCCGGGAGGAGGGAGACCCAGTACTTC. This sequence encodes CASSSRPGRRETQYF.

This clonotype was detected a few times. The chain joins TRBV29-1 to TRBJ1-5, with 8 bases identical to TRBD1. V was clipped by 5 bases and J by 2 bases; unmatched bases: 2. In germline, CDR1 is SQVTM, CDR2 ANQGSEA. CDR3 length: 13 residues. The CDR3 loop reads CSVKTGGNQPQHF. CDR3 DNA: TGCAGCGTTAAGACAGGGGGCAATCAGCCCCAGCATTTT.

In this sample, this clonotype turned up a few times. The CDR3 protein is CASSPRLARETQYF. In DNA, the CDR3 is TGTGCCAGCTCACCACGGCTAGCTCGGGAGACCCAGTACTTC. The chain is built from TRBV18 and TRBJ2-5; D is perhaps TRBD2 (5 bases). The length of the CDR3 is 14 residues. Per germline, CDR1 KGHSH and CDR2 LQKENI. Between the trimmed V and J ends, which lost 1 base and 5 bases, there was a span of 11 bases.